This entry features one TCR beta chain sequence. Its antigen is undetermined. Assay used: immunoSEQ multiplex PCR; TCRdb lists only in-frame clones, some missing. The table lists roughly 2.2 million clones, roughly 92% of them singletons. The source of the sample is a study of shared clonotypes between healthy human individuals. Trimming took off 4 bases at V and 0 bases at J, with 10 bases between the two ends. The CDR3 runs to 14 residues. The germline V gene has CDR1 SQVTM and CDR2 ANQGSEA. Findings and caveats of the study: Among the subsets, naive ones generally showed larger estimated richness than memory ones.

The sample taken for sequencing was naive CD4+ T cells from PBMCs. The subset is: CD45RA+ positively selected. The sequence was obtained from a man aged 18 to 29 in good health. Some clones in this sample may be carry-over from other donors' samples. V and J are TRBV29-1 and TRBJ1-3; D perhaps matches TRBD1 (6 bases). The CDR3 loop is CSVGPDSSGNTIYF. In DNA, the CDR3 is TGCAGCGTTGGACCGGACAGCTCTGGAAACACCATATATTTT. Full variable domain (missing parts from reference TRBV29-1 and TRBJ1-3): SAVISQKPSRDICQRGTSLTIQCQVDSQVTMMFWYRQQPGQSLTLIATANQGSEATYESGFVIDKFPISRPNLTFSTLTVSNMSPEDSSIYLCSVGPDSSGNTIYFGEGSWLTVV.